The table lists the clone carrying this T cell receptor beta chain with a few counts. Its target is unknown. From germline, CDR1 is SGDLS and CDR2 YYNGEE. The CDR3 runs 14 residues. Trimming pared 0 bases from V and 8 bases from J, leaving 11 bases between. Profiling relied on immunoSEQ multiplex PCR, and the TCRdb table lists in-frame clones only, not all of them. The repertoire holds around 130,000 clones, around 90% seen once, with over 5% in the top ten. The source of the sample is a study of T cell responses to AZD1222 COVID-19 vaccine. Findings and limits, study-wide: Baseline seropositives among AZD1222 recipients totaled only five to seven.

Second-dose intervals of approximately 4 or approximately 12 weeks were pooled. This receptor was taken from an adult who received the AZD1222 COVID-19 vaccine. The source was peripheral blood, collected 28 days after the second AZD1222 dose. The rearrangement uses TRBV9 and TRBJ1-4; no reliable D call. DNA of the CDR3: TGTGCCAGCAGCGTAGGCCCTAGTGGGGAAAAACTGTTTTTT. Protein product: CASSVGPSGEKLFF.